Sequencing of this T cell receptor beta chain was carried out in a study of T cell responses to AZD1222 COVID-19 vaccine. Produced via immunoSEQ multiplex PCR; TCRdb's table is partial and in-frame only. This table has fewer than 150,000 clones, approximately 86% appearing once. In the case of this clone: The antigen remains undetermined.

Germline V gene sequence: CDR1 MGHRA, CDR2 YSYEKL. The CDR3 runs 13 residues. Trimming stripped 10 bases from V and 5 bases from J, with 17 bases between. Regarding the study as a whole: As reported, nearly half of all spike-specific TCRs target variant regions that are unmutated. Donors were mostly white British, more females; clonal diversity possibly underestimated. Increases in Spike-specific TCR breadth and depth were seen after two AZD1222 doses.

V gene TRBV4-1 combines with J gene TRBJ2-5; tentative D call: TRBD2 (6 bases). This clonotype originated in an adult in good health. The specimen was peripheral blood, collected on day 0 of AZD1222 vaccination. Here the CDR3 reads CATEIAAIETQYF. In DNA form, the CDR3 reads TGCGCCACCGAAATAGCGGCGATTGAGACCCAGTACTTC.